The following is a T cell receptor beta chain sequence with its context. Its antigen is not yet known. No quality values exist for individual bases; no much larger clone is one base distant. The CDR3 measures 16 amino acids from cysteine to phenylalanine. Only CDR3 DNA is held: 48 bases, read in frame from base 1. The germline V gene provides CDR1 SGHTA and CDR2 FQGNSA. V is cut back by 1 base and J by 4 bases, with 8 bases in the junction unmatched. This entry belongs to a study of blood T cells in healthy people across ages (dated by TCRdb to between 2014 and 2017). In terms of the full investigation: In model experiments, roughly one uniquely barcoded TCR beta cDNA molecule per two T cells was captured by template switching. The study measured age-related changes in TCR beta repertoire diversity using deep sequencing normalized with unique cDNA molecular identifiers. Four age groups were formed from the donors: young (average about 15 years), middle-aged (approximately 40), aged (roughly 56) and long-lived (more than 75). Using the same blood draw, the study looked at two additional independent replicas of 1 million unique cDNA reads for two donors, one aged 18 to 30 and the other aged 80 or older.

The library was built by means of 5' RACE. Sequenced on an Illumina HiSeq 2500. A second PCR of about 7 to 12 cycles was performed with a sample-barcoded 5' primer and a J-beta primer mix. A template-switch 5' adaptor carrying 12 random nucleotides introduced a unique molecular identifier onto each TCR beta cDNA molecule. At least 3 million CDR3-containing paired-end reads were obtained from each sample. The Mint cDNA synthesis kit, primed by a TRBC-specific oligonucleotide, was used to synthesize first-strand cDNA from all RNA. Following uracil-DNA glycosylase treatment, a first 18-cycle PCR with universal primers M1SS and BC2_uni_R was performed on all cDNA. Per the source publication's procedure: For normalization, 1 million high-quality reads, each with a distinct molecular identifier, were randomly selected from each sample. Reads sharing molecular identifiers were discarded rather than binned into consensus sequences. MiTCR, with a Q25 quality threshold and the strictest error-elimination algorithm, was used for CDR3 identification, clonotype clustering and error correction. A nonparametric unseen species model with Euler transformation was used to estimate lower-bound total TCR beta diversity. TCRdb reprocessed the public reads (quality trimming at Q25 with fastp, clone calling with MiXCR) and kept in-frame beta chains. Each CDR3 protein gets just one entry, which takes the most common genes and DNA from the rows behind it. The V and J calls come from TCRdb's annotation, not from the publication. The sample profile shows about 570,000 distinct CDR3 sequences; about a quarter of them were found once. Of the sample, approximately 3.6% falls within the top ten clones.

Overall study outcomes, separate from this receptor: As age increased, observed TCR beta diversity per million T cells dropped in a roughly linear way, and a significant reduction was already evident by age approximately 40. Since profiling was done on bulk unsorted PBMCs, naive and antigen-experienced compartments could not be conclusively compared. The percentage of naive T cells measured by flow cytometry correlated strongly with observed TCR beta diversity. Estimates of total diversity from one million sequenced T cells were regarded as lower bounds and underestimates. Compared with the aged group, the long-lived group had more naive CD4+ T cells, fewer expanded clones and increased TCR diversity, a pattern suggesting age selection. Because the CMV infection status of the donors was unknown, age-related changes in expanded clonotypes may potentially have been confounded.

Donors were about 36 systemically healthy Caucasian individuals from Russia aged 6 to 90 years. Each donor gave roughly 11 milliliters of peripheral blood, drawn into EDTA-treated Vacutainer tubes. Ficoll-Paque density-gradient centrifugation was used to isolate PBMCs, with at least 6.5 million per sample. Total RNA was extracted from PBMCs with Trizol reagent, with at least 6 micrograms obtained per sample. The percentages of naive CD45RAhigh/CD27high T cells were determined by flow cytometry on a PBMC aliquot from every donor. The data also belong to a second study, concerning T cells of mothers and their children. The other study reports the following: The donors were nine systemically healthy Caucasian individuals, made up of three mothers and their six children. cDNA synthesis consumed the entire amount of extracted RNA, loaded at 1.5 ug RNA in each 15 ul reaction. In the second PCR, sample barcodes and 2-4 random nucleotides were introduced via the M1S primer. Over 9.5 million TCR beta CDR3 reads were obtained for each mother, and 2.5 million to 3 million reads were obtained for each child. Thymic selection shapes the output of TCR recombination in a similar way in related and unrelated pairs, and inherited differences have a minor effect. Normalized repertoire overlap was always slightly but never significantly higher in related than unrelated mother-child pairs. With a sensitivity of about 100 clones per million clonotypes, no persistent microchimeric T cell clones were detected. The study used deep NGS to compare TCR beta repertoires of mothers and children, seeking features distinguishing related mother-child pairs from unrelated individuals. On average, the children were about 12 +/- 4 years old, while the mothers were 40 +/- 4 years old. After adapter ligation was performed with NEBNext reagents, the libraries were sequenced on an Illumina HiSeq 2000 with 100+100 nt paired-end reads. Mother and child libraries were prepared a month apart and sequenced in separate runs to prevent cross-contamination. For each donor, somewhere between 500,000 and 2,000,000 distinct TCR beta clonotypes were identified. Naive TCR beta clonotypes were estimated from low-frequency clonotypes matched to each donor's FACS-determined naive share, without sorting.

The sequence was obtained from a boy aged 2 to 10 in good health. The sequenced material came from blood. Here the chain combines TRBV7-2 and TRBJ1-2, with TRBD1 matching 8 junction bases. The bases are TGTGCCAGCAGCTTAGGGGGGGGACAGGCGTTCTATGGCTACACCTTC. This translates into CASSLGGGQAFYGYTF.